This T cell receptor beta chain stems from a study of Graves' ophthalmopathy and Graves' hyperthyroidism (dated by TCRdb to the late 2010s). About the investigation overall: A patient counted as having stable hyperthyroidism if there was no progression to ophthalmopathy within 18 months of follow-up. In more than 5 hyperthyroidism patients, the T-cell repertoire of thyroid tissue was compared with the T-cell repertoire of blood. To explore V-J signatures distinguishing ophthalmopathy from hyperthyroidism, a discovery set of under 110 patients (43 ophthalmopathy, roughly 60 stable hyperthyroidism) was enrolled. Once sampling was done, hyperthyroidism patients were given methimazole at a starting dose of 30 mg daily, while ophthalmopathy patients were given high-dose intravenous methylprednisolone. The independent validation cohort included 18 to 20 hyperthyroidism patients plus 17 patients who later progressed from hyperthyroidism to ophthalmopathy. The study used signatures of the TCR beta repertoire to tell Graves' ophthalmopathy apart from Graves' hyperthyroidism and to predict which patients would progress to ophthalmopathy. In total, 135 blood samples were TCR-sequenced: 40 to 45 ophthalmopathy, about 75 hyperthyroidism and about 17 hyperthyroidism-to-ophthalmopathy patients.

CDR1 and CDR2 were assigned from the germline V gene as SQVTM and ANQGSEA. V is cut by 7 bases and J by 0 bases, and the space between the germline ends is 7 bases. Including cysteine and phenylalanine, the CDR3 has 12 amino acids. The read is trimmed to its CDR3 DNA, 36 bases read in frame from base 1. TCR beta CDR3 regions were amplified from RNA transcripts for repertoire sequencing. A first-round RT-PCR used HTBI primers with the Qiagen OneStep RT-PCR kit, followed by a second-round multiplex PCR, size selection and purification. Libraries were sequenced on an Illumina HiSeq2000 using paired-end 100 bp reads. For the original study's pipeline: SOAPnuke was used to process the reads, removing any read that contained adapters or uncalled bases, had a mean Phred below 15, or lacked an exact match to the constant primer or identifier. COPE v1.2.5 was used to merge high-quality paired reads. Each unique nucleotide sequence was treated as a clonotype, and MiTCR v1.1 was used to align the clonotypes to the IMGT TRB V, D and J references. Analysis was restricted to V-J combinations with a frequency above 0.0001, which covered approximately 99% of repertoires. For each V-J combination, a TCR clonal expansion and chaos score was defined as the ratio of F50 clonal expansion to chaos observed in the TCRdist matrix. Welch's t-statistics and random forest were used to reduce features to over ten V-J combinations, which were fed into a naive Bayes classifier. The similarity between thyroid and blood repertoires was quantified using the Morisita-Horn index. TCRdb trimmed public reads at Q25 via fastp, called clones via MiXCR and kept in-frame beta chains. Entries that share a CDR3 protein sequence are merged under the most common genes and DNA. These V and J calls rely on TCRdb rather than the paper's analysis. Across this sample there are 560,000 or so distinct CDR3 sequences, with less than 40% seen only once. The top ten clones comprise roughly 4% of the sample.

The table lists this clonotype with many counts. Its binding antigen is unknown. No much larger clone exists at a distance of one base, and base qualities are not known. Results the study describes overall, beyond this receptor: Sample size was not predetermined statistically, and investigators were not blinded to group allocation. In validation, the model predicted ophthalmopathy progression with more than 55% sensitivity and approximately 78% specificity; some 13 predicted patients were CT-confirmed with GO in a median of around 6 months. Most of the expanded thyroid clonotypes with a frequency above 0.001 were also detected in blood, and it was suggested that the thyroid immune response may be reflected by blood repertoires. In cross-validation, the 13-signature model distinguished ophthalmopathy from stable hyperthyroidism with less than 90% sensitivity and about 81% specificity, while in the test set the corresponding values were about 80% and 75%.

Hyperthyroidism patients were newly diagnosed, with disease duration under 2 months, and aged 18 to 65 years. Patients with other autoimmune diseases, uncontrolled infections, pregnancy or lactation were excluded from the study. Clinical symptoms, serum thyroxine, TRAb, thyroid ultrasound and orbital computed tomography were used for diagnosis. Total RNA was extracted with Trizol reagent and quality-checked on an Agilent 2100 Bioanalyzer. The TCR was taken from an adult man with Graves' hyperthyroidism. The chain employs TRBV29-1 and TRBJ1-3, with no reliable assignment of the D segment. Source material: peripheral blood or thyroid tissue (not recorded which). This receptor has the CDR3 CSATNSGNTIYF. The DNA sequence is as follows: TGCAGCGCGACAAACTCTGGAAACACCATATATTTT.